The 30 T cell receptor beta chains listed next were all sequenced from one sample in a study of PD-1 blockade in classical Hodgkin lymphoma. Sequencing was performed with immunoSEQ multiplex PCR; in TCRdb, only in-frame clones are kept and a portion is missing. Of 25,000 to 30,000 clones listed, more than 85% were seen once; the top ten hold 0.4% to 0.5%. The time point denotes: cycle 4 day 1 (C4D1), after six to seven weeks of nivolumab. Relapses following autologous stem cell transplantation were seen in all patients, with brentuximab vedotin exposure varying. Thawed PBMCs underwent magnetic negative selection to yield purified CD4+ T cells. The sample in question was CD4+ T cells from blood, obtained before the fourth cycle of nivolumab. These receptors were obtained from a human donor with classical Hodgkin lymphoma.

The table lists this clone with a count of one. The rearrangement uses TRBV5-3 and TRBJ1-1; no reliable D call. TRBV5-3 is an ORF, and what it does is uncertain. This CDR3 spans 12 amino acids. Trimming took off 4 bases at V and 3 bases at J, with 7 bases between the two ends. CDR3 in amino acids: CARSVGDTEAFF. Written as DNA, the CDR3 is TGTGCCAGAAGCGTGGGAGACACTGAAGCTTTCTTT.

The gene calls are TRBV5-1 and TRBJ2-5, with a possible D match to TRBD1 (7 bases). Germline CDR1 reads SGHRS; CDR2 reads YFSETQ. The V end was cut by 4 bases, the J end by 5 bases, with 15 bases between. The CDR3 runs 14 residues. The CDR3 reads CASSVRQGGETQYF. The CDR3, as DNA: TGCGCCAGCAGCGTTAGGCAGGGGGGTGAGACCCAGTACTTC.

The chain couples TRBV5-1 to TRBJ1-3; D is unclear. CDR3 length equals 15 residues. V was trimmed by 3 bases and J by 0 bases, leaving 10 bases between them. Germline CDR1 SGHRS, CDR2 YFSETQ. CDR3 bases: TGCGCCAGCAGCTCGTCGGGTTACTCTGGAAACACCATATATTTT. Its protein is CASSSSGYSGNTIYF.

Here the CDR3 reads CASSLGTGAASYEQYF. DNA of the CDR3: TGTGCCAGCTCACTCGGGACAGGGGCCGCCTCCTACGAGCAGTACTTC. The genes are TRBV18 and TRBJ2-7, with 10 bases lining up with TRBD1. The germline V gene encodes CDR1 KGHSH and CDR2 LQKENI. The CDR3 length is 16 residues. With 4 bases clipped from V and 0 bases from J, the junction kept 6 bases outside the gene matches.

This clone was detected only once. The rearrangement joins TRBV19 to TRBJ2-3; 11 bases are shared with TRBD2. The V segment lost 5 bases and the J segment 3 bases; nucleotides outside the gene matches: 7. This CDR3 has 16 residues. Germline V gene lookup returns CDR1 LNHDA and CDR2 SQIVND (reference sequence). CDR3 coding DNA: TGTGCCAGTAGTCCCCTAGCGGGAGGAGTTACAGATACGCAGTATTTT. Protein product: CASSPLAGGVTDTQYF. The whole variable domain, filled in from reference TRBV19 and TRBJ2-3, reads DGGITQSPKYLFRKEGQNVTLSCEQNLNHDAMYWYRQDPGQGLRLIYYSQIVNDFQKGDIAEGYSVSREKKESFPLTVTSAQKNPTAFYLCASSPLAGGVTDTQYFGPGTRLTVL.

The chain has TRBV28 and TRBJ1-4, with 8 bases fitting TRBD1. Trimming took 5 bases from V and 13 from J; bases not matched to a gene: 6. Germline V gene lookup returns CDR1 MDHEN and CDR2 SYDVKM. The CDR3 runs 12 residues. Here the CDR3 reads CASSPPGQGLFF. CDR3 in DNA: TGTGCCAGCAGTCCACCTGGACAGGGACTGTTTTTT.

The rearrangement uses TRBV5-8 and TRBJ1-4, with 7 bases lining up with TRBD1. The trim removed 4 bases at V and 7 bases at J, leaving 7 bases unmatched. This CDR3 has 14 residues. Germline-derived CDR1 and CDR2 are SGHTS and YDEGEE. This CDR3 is CASSPRTGPEKLFF. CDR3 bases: TGTGCCAGCAGCCCTAGGACAGGTCCTGAAAAACTGTTTTTT.

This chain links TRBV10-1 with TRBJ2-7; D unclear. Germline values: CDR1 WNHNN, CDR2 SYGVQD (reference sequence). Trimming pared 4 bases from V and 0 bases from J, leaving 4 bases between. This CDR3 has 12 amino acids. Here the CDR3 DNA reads TGCGCCAGCAGTGGGCCCTCCTACGAGCAGTACTTC. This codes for CASSGPSYEQYF.

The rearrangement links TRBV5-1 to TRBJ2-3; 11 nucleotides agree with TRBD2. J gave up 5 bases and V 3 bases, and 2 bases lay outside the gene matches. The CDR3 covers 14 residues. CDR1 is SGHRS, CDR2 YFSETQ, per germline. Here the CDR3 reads CASSSGLAGDTQYF. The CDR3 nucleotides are TGCGCCAGCAGCTCCGGACTAGCGGGAGATACGCAGTATTTT.

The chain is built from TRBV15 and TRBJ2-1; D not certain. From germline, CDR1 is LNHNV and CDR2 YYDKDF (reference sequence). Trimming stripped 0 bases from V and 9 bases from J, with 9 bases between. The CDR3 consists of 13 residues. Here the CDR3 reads CATSRDLRSEQFF. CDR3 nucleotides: TGTGCCACCAGCAGAGATTTGCGCAGTGAGCAGTTCTTC.

The CDR3 here is CAWSDGTTNSPLHF. DNA for the CDR3: TGTGCCTGGAGTGACGGGACAACTAATTCACCCCTCCACTTT. V and J are TRBV30 and TRBJ1-6; D possibly corresponds to TRBD1 (6 bases). Trimming cost V 1 base and J 6 bases, with 10 bases left between them. Germline values: CDR1 GTSNPN, CDR2 SVGIG (reference sequence). This CDR3 is 14 amino acids long. The entire variable domain, with the rest obtained from reference TRBV30 and TRBJ1-6, is as follows: SQTIHQWPATLVQPVGSPLSLECTVEGTSNPNLYWYRQAAGRGLQLLFYSVGIGQISSEVPQNLSASRPQDRQFILSSKKLLLSDSGFYLCAWSDGTTNSPLHFGNGTRLTVT.

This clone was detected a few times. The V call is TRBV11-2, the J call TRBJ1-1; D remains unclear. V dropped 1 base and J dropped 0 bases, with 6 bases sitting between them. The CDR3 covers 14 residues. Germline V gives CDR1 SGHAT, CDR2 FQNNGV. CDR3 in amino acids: CASSLAELNTEAFF. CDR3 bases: TGTGCCAGCAGCTTAGCGGAACTGAACACTGAAGCTTTCTTT.

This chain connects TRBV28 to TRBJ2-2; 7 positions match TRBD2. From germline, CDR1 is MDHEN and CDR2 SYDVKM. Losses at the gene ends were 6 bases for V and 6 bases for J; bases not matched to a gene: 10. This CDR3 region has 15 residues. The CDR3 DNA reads TGTGCCAGCAGCCGGGGAGGGGTTAATGCCGGGGAGCTGTTTTTT. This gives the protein CASSRGGVNAGELFF.

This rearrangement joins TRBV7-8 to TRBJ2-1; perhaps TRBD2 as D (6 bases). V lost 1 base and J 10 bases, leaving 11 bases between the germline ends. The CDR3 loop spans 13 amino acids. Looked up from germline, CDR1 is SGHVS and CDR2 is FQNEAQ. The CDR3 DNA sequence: TGTGCCAGCAGCTTAGTGGCGGGACGGGAGCAGTTCTTC. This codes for CASSLVAGREQFF.

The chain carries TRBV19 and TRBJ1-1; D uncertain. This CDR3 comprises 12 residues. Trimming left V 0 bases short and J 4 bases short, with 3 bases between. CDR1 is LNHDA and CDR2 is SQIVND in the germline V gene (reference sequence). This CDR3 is CASSIESTEAFF. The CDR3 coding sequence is TGTGCCAGTAGTATAGAGAGCACTGAAGCTTTCTTT.

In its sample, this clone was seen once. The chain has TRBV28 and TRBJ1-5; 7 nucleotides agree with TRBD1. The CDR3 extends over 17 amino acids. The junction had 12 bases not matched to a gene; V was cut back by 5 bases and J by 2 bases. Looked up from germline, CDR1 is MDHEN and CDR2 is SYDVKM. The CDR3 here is CASSTATGSKGNQPQHF. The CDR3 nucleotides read TGTGCCAGCAGTACCGCGACAGGGTCCAAAGGCAATCAGCCCCAGCATTTT.

The CDR3 is CASSYSGDYGYTF. In DNA form, the CDR3 reads TGTGCCAGCAGTTACTCCGGCGACTATGGCTACACCTTC. The gene calls are TRBV6-5 and TRBJ1-2; unclear D gene. From germline, CDR1 is MNHEY and CDR2 SVGAGI. The CDR3 is made up of 13 amino acids. The germline V and J ends were trimmed by 0 bases and 3 bases, with 5 bases remaining between them.

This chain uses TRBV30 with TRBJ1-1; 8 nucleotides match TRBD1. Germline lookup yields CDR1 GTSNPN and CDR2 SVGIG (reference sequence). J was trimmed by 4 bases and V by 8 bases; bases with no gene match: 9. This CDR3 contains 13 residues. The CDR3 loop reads CAGRTGFGTEAFF. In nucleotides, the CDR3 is TGTGCCGGTCGGACAGGGTTCGGCACTGAAGCTTTCTTT.

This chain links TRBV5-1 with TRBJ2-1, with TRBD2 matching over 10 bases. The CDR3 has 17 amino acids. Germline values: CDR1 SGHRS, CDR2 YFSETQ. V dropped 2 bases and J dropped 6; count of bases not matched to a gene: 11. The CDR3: CASSFRASGGEGNEQFF. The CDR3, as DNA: TGCGCCAGCAGCTTTAGGGCTAGCGGGGGCGAAGGCAATGAGCAGTTCTTC.

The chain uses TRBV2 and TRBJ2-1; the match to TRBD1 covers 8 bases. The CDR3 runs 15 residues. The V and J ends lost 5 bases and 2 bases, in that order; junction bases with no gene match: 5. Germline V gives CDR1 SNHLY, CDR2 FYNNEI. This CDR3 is CASSKDRGAYNEQFF. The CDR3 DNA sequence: TGTGCCAGCAGTAAAGACAGGGGCGCCTACAATGAGCAGTTCTTC.

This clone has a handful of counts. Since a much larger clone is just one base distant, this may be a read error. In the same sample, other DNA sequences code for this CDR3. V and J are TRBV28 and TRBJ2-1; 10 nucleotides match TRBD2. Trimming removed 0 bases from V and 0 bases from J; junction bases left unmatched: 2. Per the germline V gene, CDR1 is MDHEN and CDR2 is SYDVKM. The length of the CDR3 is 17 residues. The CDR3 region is CASSLWASGSSYNEQFF. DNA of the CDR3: TGTGCCAGCAGTTTATGGGCTAGCGGGAGCTCCTACAATGAGCAGTTCTTC.

DNA for the CDR3: TGTGCCAGCAGTTTCTCTCTAGTTCGGGATGAGCAGTTCTTC. It encodes CASSFSLVRDEQFF. This sequence joins TRBV28 and TRBJ2-1; no clear D gene. CDR1 and CDR2 from the germline V gene are MDHEN and SYDVKM. The CDR3 totals 14 residues. V gave up 3 bases and J gave up 8 bases, with 14 bases separating them.

CDR3 sequence: CASSLDRGLNTGELFF. As DNA, the CDR3 is TGTGCCAGCAGTTTGGACAGGGGCCTGAACACCGGGGAGCTGTTTTTT. V and J are TRBV27 and TRBJ2-2, with TRBD1 identical over 9 bases. The CDR3 has 16 residues. Losses at the gene ends were 3 bases for V and 1 base for J; bases not matched to a gene: 3. CDR1 and CDR2 (germline): MNHEY, SMNVEV (reference sequence).

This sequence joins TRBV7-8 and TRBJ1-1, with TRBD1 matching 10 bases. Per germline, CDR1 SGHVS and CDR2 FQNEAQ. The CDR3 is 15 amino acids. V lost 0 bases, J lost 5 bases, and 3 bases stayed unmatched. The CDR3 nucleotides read TGTGCCAGCAGCTTAGCTTGGGACAGGGGAACTGAAGCTTTCTTT. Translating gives CASSLAWDRGTEAFF.

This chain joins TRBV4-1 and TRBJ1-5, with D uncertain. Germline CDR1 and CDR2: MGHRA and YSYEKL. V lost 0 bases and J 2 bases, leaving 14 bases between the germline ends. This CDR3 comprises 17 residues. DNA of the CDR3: TGCGCCAGCAGCCAAGATACCAGCCGGACGCGCAATCAGCCCCAGCATTTT. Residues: CASSQDTSRTRNQPQHF.

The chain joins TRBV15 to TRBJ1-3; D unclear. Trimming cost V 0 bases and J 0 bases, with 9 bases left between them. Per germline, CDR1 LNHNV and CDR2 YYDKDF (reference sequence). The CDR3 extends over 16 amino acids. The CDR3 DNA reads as TGTGCCACCAGCAGAGATCTAACCAACTCTGGAAACACCATATATTTT. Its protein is CATSRDLTNSGNTIYF.

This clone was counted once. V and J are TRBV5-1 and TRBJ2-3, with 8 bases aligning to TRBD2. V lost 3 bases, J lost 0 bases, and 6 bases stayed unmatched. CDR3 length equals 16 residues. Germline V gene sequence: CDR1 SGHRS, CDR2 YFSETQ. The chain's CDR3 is CASSYISGASTDTQYF. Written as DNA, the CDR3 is TGCGCCAGCAGCTATATTAGCGGGGCTAGCACAGATACGCAGTATTTT.

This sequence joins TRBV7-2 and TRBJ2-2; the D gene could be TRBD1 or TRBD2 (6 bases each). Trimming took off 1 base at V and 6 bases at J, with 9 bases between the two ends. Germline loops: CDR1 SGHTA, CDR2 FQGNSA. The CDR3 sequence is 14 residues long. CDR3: CASSLEGGPGELFF. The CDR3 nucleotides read TGTGCCAGCAGCTTAGAGGGGGGACCCGGGGAGCTGTTTTTT.

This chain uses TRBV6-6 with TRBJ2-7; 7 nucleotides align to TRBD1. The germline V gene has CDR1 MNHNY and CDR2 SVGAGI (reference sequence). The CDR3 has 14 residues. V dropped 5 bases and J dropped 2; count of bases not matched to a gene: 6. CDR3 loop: CASSPRQGAYEQYF. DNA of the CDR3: TGTGCCAGCAGTCCCCGGCAGGGGGCCTACGAGCAGTACTTC.

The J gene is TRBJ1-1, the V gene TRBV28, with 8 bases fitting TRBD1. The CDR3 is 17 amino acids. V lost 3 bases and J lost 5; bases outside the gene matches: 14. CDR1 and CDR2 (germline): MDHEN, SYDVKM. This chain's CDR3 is CASSLGRTGRGWTEAFF. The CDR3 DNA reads TGTGCCAGCAGTTTGGGGAGGACAGGGAGAGGGTGGACTGAAGCTTTCTTT.